The source of this TCR beta chain is a study of Ad26.COV2.S vaccination and SARS-CoV-2 variants. Overall study context: Ad26.COV2.S shots went into the muscle once or twice, 56 days apart.

Regarding the study as a whole: Spike-specific TCR breadth in vaccine recipients exceeded that seen in placebo recipients.

Treatment of the sample: over 15 received Ad26.COV2.S at low or high dose, single or two shots; several received placebo; per-sample allocation not given. Samples were taken on day 63 after the first vaccine or placebo injection. The donor's status was that of an adult aged 18-55 years in Boston. The CDR3 runs to 11 residues. The V end lost 5 bases, the J end lost 3 bases, and 5 bases lay between the germline ends. Germline V gene data show CDR1 as LGHNT and CDR2 as FRNRAP. As concerns this clone: What it recognizes is unknown. The same CDR3 arises from other DNA sequences in this sample as well.

The method was immunoSEQ multiplex PCR; TCRdb's version includes in-frame clones alone and lacks a portion of them. Among 380,000 or so clones, 83% were seen once, and the ten largest hold about 7.4%. The sequences come from peripheral blood, collected in a trial of Ad26.COV2.S vaccine versus placebo. This receptor was taken from a person aged 18-60 years who received the Ad26.COV2.S COVID-19 vaccine or a placebo. The chain employs TRBV12-5 and TRBJ2-7; the D is unclear. In DNA form, the CDR3 reads TGTGCTAGTGGTCCCTACTACGAGCAGTACTTC. As protein: CASGPYYEQYF.